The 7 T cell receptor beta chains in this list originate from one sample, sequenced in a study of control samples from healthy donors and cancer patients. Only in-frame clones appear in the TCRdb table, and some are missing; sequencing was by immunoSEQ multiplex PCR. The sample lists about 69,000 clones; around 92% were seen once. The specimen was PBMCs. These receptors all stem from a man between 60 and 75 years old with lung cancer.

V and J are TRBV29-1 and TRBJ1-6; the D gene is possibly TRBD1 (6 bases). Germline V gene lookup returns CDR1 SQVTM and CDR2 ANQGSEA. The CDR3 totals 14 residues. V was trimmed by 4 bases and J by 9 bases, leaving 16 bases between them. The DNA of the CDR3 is TGCAGCGTTGCTGAGGGACAAGGAGGTTCACCCCTCCACTTT. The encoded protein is CSVAEGQGGSPLHF.

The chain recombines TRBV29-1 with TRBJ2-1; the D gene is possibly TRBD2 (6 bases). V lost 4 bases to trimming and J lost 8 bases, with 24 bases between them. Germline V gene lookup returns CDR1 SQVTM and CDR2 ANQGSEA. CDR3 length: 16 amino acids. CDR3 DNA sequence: TGCAGCGTTGCGGGAACGTCGGCAGGGACTTATGATGAGCAGTTCTTC. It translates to CSVAGTSAGTYDEQFF.

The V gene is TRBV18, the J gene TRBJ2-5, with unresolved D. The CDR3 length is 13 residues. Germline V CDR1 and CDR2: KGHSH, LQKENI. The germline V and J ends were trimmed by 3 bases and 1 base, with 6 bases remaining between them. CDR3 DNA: TGTGCCAGCTCACCTAGTCTCCAAGAGACCCAGTACTTC. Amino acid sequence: CASSPSLQETQYF.

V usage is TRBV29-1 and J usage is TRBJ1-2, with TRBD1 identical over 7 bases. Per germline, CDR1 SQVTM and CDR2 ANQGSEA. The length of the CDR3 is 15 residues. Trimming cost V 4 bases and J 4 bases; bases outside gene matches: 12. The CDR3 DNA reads TGCAGCGTTGGGACAGGCAGTGGAGTATCCTATGGCTACACCTTC. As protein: CSVGTGSGVSYGYTF. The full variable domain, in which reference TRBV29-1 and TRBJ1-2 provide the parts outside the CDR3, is SAVISQKPSRDICQRGTSLTIQCQVDSQVTMMFWYRQQPGQSLTLIATANQGSEATYESGFVIDKFPISRPNLTFSTLTVSNMSPEDSSIYLCSVGTGSGVSYGYTFGSGTRLTVV.

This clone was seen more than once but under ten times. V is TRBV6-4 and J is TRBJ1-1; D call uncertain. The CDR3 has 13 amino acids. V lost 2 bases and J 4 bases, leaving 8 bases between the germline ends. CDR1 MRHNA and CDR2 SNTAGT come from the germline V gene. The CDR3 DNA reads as TGTGCCAGCAGTGACGGGCCTCTCACTGAAGCTTTCTTT. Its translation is CASSDGPLTEAFF.

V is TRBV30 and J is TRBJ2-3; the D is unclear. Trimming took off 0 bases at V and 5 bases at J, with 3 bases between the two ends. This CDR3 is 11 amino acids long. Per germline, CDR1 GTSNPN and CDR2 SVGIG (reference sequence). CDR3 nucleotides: TGTGCCTGGAGTGTAGAAGATACGCAGTATTTT. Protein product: CAWSVEDTQYF.

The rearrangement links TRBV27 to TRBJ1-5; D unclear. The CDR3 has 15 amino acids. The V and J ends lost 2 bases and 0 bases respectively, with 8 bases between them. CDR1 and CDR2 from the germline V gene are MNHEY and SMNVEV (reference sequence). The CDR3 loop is CASSLVSNSNQPQHF. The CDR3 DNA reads TGTGCCAGCAGTTTAGTCAGTAATAGCAATCAGCCCCAGCATTTT.